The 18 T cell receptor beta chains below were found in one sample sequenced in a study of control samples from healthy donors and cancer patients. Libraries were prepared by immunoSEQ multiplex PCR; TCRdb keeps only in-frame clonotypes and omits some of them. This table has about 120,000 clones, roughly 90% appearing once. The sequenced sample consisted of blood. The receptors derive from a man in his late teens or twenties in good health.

The CDR3 DNA reads as TGTGCCAGCAGTTTAGGGAACACCGGGGAGCTGTTTTTT. Translating it yields CASSLGNTGELFF. The chain links TRBV27 to TRBJ2-2; no clear D. The length of the CDR3 is 13 residues. The V end lost 2 bases, the J end lost 1 base, and 2 bases lay between the germline ends. Germline CDR1 and CDR2: MNHEY and SMNVEV (reference sequence).

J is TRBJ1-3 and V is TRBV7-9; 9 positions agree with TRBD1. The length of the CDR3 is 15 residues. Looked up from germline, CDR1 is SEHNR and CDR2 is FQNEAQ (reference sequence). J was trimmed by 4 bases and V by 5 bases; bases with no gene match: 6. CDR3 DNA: TGTGCCAGCAGCCCCGGGACAGGGCCGGGAAACACCATATATTTT. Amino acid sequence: CASSPGTGPGNTIYF.

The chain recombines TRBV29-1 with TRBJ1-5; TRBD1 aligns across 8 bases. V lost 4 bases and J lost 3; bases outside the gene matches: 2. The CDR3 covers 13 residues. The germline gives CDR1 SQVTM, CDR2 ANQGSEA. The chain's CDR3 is CSVGQGNNQPQHF. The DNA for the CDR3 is TGCAGCGTTGGACAGGGGAACAATCAGCCCCAGCATTTT. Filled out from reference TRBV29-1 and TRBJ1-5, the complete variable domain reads SAVISQKPSRDICQRGTSLTIQCQVDSQVTMMFWYRQQPGQSLTLIATANQGSEATYESGFVIDKFPISRPNLTFSTLTVSNMSPEDSSIYLCSVGQGNNQPQHFGDGTRLSIL.

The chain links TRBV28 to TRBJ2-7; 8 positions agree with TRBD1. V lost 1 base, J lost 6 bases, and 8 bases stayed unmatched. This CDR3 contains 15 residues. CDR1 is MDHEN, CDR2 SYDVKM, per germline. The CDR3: CASSLSRTGTVEQYF. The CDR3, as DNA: TGTGCCAGCAGTTTATCCCGGACAGGGACGGTCGAGCAGTACTTC.

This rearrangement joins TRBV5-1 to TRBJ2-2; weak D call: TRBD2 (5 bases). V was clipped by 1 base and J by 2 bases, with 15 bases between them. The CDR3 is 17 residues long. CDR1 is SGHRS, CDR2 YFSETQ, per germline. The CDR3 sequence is CASSLRSGTDNTGELFF. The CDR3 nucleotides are TGCGCCAGCAGCTTGAGGTCGGGAACAGATAACACCGGGGAGCTGTTTTTT.

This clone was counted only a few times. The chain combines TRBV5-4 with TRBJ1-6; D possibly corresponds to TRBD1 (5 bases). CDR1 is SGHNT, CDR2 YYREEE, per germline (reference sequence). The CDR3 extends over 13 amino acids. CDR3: CVAAGEDNSPLHF. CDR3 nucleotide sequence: TGTGTTGCGGCGGGGGAAGATAATTCACCCCTCCACTTT.

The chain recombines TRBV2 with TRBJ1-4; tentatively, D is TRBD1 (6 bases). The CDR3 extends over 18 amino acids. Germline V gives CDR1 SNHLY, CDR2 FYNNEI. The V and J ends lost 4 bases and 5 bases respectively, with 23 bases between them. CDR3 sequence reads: CASSGALGRDIRNEKLFF. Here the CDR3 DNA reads TGTGCCAGCAGTGGGGCCCTGGGAAGGGACATCCGAAATGAAAAACTGTTTTTT. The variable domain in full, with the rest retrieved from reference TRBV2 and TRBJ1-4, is EPEVTQTPSHQVTQMGQEVILRCVPISNHLYFYWYRQILGQKVEFLVSFYNNEISEKSEIFDDQFSVERPDGSNFTLKIRSTKLEDSAMYFCASSGALGRDIRNEKLFFGSGTQLSVL.

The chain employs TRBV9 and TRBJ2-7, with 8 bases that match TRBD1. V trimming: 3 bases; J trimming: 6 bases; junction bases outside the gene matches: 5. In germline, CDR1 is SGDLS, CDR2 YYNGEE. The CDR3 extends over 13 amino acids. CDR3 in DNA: TGTGCCAGCAGCGCCAAACAGGGGGTCGAGCAGTACTTC. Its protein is CASSAKQGVEQYF.

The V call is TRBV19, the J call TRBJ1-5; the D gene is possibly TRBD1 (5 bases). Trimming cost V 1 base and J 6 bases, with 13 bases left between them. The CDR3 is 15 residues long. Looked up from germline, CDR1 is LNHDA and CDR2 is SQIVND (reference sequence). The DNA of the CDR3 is TGTGCCAGTAGTATAGCTTGGGGCCAGGGTCAGCCCCAGCATTTT. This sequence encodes CASSIAWGQGQPQHF.

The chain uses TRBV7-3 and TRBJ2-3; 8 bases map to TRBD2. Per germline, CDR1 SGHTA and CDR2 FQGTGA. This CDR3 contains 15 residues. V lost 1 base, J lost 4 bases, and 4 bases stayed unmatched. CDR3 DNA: TGTGCCAGCAGCTTAATGAGCGGGGGTCCAGATACGCAGTATTTT. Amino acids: CASSLMSGGPDTQYF.

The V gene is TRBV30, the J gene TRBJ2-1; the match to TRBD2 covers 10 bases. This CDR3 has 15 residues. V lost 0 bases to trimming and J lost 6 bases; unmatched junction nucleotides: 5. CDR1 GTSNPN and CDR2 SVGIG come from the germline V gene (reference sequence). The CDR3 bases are TGTGCCTGGAGTGTACTGAGCGGGGGGGCCAATGAGCAGTTCTTC. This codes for CAWSVLSGGANEQFF.

The DNA of the CDR3 is TGTGCCAGCAGGGTGACAGGGGTAGGGGAAAAACTGTTTTTT. It specifies CASRVTGVGEKLFF. V gene TRBV7-2 combines with J gene TRBJ1-4; 8 nucleotides agree with TRBD1. V shed 6 bases and J 8 bases; nucleotides not matched to a gene: 8. Germline CDR1 SGHTA, CDR2 FQGNSA. The CDR3 runs 14 residues.

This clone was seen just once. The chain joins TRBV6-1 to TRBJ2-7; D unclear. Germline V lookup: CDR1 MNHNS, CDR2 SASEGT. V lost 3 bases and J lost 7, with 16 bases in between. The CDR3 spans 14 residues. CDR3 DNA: TGTGCCAGCAGTGAGGCCCCCAAGGCCATAGAGCAGTACTTC. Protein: CASSEAPKAIEQYF.

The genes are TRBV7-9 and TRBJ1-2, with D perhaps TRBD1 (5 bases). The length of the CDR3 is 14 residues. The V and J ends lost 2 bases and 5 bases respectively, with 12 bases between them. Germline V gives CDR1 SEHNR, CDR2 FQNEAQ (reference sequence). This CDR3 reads CASSLRDDLYGYTF. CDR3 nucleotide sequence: TGTGCCAGCAGCTTACGGGACGATTTGTATGGCTACACCTTC.

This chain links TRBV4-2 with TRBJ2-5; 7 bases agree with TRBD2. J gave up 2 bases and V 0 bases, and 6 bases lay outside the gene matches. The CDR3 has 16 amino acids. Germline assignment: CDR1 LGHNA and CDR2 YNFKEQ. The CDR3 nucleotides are TGTGCCAGCAGCCAAGATCGGGGGGACTATCAAGAGACCCAGTACTTC. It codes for CASSQDRGDYQETQYF.

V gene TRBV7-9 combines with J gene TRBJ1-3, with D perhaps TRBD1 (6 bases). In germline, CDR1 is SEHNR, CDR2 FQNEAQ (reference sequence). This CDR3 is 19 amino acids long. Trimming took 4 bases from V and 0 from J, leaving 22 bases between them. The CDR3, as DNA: TGTGCCAGCAGCTCGACGCTTGGAAGGGACACAAGCTCTGGAAACACCATATATTTT. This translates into CASSSTLGRDTSSGNTIYF. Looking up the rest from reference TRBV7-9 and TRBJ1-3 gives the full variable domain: DTGVSQNPRHKITKRGQNVTFRCDPISEHNRLYWYRQTLGQGPEFLTYFQNEAQLEKSRLLSDRFSAERPKGSFSTLEIQRTEQGDSAMYLCASSSTLGRDTSSGNTIYFGEGSWLTVV.

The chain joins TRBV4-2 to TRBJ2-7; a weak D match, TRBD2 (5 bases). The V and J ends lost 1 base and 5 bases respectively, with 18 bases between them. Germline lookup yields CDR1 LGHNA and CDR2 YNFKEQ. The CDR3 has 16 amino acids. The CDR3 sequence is CASSQATLGRANEQYF. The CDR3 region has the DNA TGTGCCAGCAGCCAAGCGACCCTGGGGAGAGCTAACGAGCAGTACTTC.

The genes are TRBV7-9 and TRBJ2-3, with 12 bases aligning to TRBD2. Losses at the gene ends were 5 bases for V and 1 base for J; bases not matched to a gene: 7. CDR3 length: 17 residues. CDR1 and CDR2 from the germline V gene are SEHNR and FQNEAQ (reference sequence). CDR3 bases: TGTGCCAGCAGCCAAACTAGCGGGGGGCGCGGCACAGATACGCAGTATTTT. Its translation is CASSQTSGGRGTDTQYF.